The sequence of this T cell receptor beta chain was determined in a study of PD-1 blockade in classical Hodgkin lymphoma. Study at large: Every 2 weeks, patients got 3 mg/kg intravenous nivolumab.

There was relapse after autologous stem cell transplantation in every patient, and there was variation in brentuximab vedotin exposure. Study-level points and caveats: Nivolumab initiated under 1 year post-ASCT led to patient exclusion. Factors driving the repertoire differences, possibly disease activity or prior therapy, remain undefined.

Assay: immunoSEQ multiplex PCR; the TCRdb copy retains only in-frame clones and omits some. The profile shows about 110,000 clones, roughly nine tenths of them singletons. In regard to this clone: The antigen is undetermined.

CDR3 length: 13 amino acids. Germline V gene data show CDR1 as SGHNT and CDR2 as YYREEE (reference sequence). The germline V and J ends were trimmed by 1 base and 5 bases, with 7 bases remaining between them. This rearrangement joins TRBV5-4 to TRBJ2-1, with D tentatively TRBD1 (5 bases). This sequence was found in a human donor with classical Hodgkin lymphoma. The sample consisted of peripheral blood mononuclear cells (PBMCs), taken before the second cycle of nivolumab. The CDR3 loop reads CASSLIGDNEQFF. In DNA form, the CDR3 reads TGTGCCAGCAGCTTGATAGGGGACAATGAGCAGTTCTTC.